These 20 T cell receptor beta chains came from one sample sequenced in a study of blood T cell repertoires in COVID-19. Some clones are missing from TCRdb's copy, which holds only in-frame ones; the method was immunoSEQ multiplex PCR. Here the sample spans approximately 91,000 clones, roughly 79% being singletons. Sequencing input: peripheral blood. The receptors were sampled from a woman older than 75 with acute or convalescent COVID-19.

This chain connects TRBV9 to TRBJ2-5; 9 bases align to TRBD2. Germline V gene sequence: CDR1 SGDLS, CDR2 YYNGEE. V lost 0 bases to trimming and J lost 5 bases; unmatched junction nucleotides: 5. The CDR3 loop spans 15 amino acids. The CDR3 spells CASSVVGTSSETQYF. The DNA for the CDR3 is TGTGCCAGCAGCGTAGTAGGGACTAGCTCGGAGACCCAGTACTTC.

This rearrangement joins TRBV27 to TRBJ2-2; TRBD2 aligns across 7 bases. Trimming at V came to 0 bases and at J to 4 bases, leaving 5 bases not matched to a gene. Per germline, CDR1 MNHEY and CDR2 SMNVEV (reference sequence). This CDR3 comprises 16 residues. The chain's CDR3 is CASSLSPAGLTGELFF. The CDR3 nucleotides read TGTGCCAGCAGTTTATCGCCAGCGGGGCTCACCGGGGAGCTGTTTTTT.

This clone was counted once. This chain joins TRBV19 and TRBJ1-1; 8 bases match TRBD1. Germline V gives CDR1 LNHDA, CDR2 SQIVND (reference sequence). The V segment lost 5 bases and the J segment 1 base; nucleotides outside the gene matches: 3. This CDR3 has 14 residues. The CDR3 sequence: CASSYDRGNTEAFF. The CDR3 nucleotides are TGTGCCAGTAGTTACGACAGGGGGAACACTGAAGCTTTCTTT.

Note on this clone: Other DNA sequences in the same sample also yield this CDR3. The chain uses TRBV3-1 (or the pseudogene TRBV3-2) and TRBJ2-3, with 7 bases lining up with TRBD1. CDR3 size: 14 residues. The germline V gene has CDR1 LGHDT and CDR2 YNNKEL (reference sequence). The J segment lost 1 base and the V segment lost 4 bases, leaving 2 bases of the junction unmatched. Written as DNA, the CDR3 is TGTGCCAGCAGCCCTACAGGGGGCACAGATACGCAGTATTTT. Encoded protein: CASSPTGGTDTQYF.

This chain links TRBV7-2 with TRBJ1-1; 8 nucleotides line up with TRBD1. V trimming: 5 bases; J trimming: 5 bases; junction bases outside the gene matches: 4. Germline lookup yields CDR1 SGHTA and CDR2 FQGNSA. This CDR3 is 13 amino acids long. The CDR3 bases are TGTGCCAGCAGCCCACAGGGGGTGACTGAAGCTTTCTTT. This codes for CASSPQGVTEAFF.

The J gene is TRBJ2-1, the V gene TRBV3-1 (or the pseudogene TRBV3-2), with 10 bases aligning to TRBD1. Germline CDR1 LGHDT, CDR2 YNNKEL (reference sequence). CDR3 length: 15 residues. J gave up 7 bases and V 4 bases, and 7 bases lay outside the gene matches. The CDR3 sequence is CASSRRGQGMNEQFF. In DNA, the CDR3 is TGTGCCAGCAGCCGCCGGGGACAGGGGATGAATGAGCAGTTCTTC.

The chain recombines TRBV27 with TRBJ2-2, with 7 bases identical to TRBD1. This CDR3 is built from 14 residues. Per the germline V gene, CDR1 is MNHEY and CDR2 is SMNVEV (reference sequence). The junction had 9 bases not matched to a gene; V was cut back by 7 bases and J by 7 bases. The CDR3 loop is CASNRGRGVGELFF. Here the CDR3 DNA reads TGTGCCAGCAACAGGGGCAGGGGTGTCGGGGAGCTGTTTTTT.

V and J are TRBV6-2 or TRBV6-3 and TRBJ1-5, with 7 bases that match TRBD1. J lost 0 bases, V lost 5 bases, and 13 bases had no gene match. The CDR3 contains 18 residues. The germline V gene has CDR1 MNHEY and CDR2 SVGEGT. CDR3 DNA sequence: TGTGCCAGCAGTGCGACCGGGACAGCCCTCTATAGCAATCAGCCCCAGCATTTT. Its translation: CASSATGTALYSNQPQHF.

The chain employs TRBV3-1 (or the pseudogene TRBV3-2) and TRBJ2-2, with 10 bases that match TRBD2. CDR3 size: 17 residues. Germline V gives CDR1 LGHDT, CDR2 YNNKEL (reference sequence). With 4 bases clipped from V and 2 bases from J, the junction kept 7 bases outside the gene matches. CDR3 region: CASSLGRTSGNTGELFF. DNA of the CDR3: TGTGCCAGCAGCCTTGGGAGGACTAGCGGAAACACCGGGGAGCTGTTTTTT.

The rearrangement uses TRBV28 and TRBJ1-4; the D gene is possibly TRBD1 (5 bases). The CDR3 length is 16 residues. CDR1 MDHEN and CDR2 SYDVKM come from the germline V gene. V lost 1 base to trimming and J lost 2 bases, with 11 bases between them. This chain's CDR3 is CASSLSGSSTNEKLFF. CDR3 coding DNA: TGTGCCAGCAGTTTATCAGGGTCCTCTACTAATGAAAAACTGTTTTTT. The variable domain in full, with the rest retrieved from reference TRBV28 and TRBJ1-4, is DVKVTQSSRYLVKRTGEKVFLECVQDMDHENMFWYRQDPGLGLRLIYFSYDVKMKEKGDIPEGYSVSREKKERFSLILESASTNQTSMYLCASSLSGSSTNEKLFFGSGTQLSVL.

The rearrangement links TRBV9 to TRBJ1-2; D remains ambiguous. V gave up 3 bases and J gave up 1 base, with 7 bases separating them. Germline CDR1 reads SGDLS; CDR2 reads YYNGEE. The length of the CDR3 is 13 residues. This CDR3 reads CASSERDNYGYTF. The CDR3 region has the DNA TGTGCCAGCAGCGAGCGGGATAACTATGGCTACACCTTC.

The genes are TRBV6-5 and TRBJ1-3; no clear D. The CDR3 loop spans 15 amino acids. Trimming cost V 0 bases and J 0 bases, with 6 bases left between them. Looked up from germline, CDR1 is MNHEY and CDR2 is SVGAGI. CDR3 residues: CASSYSLDSGNTIYF. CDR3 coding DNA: TGTGCCAGCAGTTACTCGTTAGACTCTGGAAACACCATATATTTT.

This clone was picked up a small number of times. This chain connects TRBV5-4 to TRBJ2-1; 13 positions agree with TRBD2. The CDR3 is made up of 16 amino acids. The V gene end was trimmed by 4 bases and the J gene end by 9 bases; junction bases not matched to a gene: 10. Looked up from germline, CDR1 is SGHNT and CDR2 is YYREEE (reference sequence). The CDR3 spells CASSIGTSGARGEQFF. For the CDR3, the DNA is TGTGCCAGCAGCATCGGGACTAGCGGGGCGAGGGGTGAGCAGTTCTTC.

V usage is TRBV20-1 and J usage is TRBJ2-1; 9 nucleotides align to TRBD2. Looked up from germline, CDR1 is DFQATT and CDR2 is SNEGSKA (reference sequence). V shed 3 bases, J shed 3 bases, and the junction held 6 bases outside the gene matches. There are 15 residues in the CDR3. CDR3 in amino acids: CSASALAGRYNEQFF. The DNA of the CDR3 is TGCAGTGCTAGTGCCCTAGCGGGACGCTACAATGAGCAGTTCTTC.

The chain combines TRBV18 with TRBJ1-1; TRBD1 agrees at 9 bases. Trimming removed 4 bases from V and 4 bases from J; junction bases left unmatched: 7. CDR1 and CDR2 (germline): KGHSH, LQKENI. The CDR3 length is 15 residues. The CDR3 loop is CASSQSRQGGTEAFF. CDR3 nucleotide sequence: TGTGCCAGCTCACAATCCAGACAGGGGGGCACTGAAGCTTTCTTT.

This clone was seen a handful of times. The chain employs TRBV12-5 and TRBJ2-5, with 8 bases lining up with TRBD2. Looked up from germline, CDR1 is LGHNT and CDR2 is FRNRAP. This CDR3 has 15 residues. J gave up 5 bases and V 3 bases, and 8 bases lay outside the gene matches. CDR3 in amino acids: CASGFARGGGETQYF. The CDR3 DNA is TGTGCTAGTGGTTTTGCCCGGGGGGGCGGGGAGACCCAGTACTTC.

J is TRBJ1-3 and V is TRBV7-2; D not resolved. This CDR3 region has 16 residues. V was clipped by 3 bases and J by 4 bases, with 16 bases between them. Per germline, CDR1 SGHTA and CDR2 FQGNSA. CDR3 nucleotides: TGTGCCAGCAGCTTCCTAGCCCCCTCGGAGGGAAACACCATATATTTT. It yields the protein CASSFLAPSEGNTIYF.

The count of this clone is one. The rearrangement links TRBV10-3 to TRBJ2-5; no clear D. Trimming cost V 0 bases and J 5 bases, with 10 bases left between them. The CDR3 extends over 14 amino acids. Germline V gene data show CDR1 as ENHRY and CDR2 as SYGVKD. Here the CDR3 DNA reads TGTGCCATCAGTGAGTCGTCTGTCGTGGAGACCCAGTACTTC. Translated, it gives CAISESSVVETQYF.

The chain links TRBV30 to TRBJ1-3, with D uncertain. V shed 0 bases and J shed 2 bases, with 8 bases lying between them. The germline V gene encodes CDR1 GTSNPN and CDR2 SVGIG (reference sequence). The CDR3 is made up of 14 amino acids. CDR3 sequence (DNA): TGTGCCTGGAGTGTAACCGGGGCTGGAAACACCATATATTTT. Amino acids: CAWSVTGAGNTIYF.

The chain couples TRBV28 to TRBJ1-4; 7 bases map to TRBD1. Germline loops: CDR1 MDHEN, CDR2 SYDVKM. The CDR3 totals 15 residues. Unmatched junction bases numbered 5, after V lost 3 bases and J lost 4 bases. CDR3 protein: CASSFKGAGNEKLFF. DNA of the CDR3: TGTGCCAGCAGTTTCAAGGGGGCGGGTAATGAAAAACTGTTTTTT.